The 28 T cell receptor beta chains reported below all come from one sample, sequenced in a study of early T cells in non-severe SARS-CoV-2 infection (dated by TCRdb to the early 2020s). The library relied on 5' RACE. The instrument was a NextSeq 500. The raw public data were reprocessed by TCRdb itself: fastp quality trimming at Q25, MiXCR clonotype calling, in-frame beta chains only. All rows with the same CDR3 protein become a single entry with the most common DNA and genes. The sample includes some 76,000 distinct CDR3 sequences, with about 13% observed a single time. The biggest ten clones account for about an eighth of the sample. The sequenced material came from whole blood. These receptors came from an adult who was a healthcare worker with PCR-confirmed SARS-CoV-2 infection or an uninfected control (not recorded which).

The CDR3 sequence is CASSVASGANVLTF. CDR3 bases: TGTGCCAGCAGCGTTGCGTCTGGGGCCAACGTCCTGACTTTC. V and J are TRBV7-3 and TRBJ2-6; D gene unclear. This CDR3 contains 14 residues. V was trimmed by 5 bases and J by 1 base, leaving 6 bases between them. Germline loops: CDR1 SGHTA, CDR2 FQGTGA.

This clonotype was counted many times. The rearrangement joins TRBV6-5 to TRBJ2-5; the D gene is possibly TRBD2 (5 bases). Trimming took 0 bases from V and 5 from J, leaving 10 bases between them. CDR1 is MNHEY and CDR2 is SVGAGI in the germline V gene. The CDR3 runs to 14 residues. The CDR3 region has the DNA TGTGCCAGCAGTTACTCTCGGGGAGAGGAGACCCAGTACTTC. It codes for CASSYSRGEETQYF.

The CDR3: CASSDPGGPYEQYF. CDR3 DNA sequence: TGTGCCAGCAGTGACCCAGGGGGCCCGTACGAGCAGTACTTC. V and J are TRBV28 and TRBJ2-7, with 8 bases aligning to TRBD1. J lost 4 bases, V lost 5 bases, and 7 bases had no gene match. Germline lookup yields CDR1 MDHEN and CDR2 SYDVKM. The length of the CDR3 is 14 residues.

This clonotype was seen a handful of times. The CDR3 region has the DNA TGTGCCAGCACAGTGGGGGGGTTTTTAGCCAAAAACATTCAGTACTTC. It codes for CASTVGGFLAKNIQYF. The V call is TRBV28, the J call TRBJ2-4, with 7 bases identical to TRBD2. Germline V gives CDR1 MDHEN, CDR2 SYDVKM. The J segment lost 0 bases and the V segment lost 7 bases, leaving 9 bases of the junction unmatched. CDR3 size: 16 residues.

This clonotype was detected a few times. V gene TRBV19 combines with J gene TRBJ1-5; D may be TRBD1 (6 bases). Germline values: CDR1 LNHDA, CDR2 SQIVND (reference sequence). CDR3 length: 15 amino acids. V lost 6 bases, J lost 3 bases, and 15 bases lay in between. Here the CDR3 DNA reads TGTGCCAGTAGCAGAATGACAGGATTCAATCAGCCCCAGCATTTT. Amino acid sequence: CASSRMTGFNQPQHF.

This chain uses TRBV12-3 or TRBV12-4 with TRBJ1-1; perhaps TRBD1 as D (5 bases). CDR3 length: 15 amino acids. The germline V and J ends were trimmed by 5 bases and 0 bases, with 13 bases remaining between them. The CDR3 reads CASSGGWTMNTEAFF. Here the CDR3 DNA reads TGTGCCAGCAGTGGGGGTTGGACCATGAACACTGAAGCTTTCTTT.

In this sample, this clonotype turned up many times. The V gene is TRBV6-2 or TRBV6-3, the J gene TRBJ1-2; no definite D call. This CDR3 has 15 residues. The V gene's germline CDR1 is MNHEY and CDR2 SVGEGT. With 4 bases removed from V and 4 bases from J, the gap between germline ends came to 16 bases. CDR3: CASSSEDVGLYGYTF. As DNA, the CDR3 is TGTGCCAGCAGTTCCGAGGACGTCGGACTCTATGGCTACACCTTC.

The CDR3 reads CASSIQLDQPQHF. The CDR3, as DNA: TGTGCCAGTAGTATCCAGCTTGATCAGCCCCAGCATTTT. The V call is TRBV19, the J call TRBJ1-5; no clear D. CDR3 length: 13 residues. Germline lookup yields CDR1 LNHDA and CDR2 SQIVND (reference sequence). Trimming pared 3 bases from V and 5 bases from J, leaving 8 bases between.

This clonotype has at least ten counts. The chain links TRBV9 to TRBJ1-6; D call uncertain. CDR1 SGDLS and CDR2 YYNGEE come from the germline V gene. The ends were cut back, 2 bases at V and 7 bases at J, with 10 bases in the middle. CDR3 length: 14 amino acids. The DNA for the CDR3 is TGTGCCAGCAGCGTTGGGTCGACAAATTCACCCCTCCACTTT. It codes for CASSVGSTNSPLHF.

This clonotype showed up just a few times. The CDR3 spells CASREDYGYTF. In DNA, the CDR3 is TGTGCCAGCAGGGAGGACTATGGCTACACCTTC. The genes are TRBV28 and TRBJ1-2; no reliable D call. Trimming took off 6 bases at V and 3 bases at J, with 5 bases between the two ends. The CDR3 is 11 amino acids. Germline assignment: CDR1 MDHEN and CDR2 SYDVKM.

The chain couples TRBV7-2 to TRBJ1-1, with a tentative D call TRBD1 (5 bases). Germline loops: CDR1 SGHTA, CDR2 FQGNSA. This CDR3 has 14 amino acids. Trimming removed 5 bases at V and 2 bases at J, with 12 bases between. The CDR3 DNA is TGTGCCAGCAGCCCCCTGACAGCAAACACTGAAGCTTTCTTT. Translation: CASSPLTANTEAFF.

The chain couples TRBV28 to TRBJ1-5; the D is unclear. CDR1 is MDHEN, CDR2 SYDVKM, per germline. Trimming cost V 6 bases and J 3 bases, with 12 bases left between them. The CDR3 covers 14 residues. CDR3 nucleotides: TGTGCCAGCAGAACCGACGGGGACAATCAGCCCCAGCATTTT. Protein product: CASRTDGDNQPQHF.

There are a few counts of this clonotype. The chain employs TRBV6-6 and TRBJ2-1, with D hard to call. Deletions cut 0 bases from V and 5 bases from J, with 5 bases between. The V gene's germline CDR1 is MNHNY and CDR2 SVGAGI (reference sequence). This CDR3 has 13 amino acids. In DNA, the CDR3 is TGTGCCAGCAGTTACTCGTCTAACAATGAGCAGTTCTTC. Translation gives CASSYSSNNEQFF.

This clonotype was counted at least ten times. CDR3 in DNA: TGTGCCACCTCCCCCGGACAGGGGGCTATCGAAGGAAACACCATATATTTT. Its protein product is CATSPGQGAIEGNTIYF. The chain uses TRBV7-9 and TRBJ1-3, with 11 nucleotides matching TRBD1. There are 17 residues in the CDR3. Unmatched junction bases numbered 15, after V lost 10 bases and J lost 4 bases. Germline values: CDR1 SEHNR, CDR2 FQNEAQ (reference sequence).

This clonotype was counted at least ten times. This rearrangement joins TRBV6-1 to TRBJ2-3; 8 bases are a match to TRBD2. Per the germline V gene, CDR1 is MNHNS and CDR2 is SASEGT. The CDR3 has 17 residues. V shed 6 bases and J 6 bases; nucleotides not matched to a gene: 17. CDR3 sequence reads: CASRPQRGAGVSDTQYF. DNA for the CDR3: TGTGCCAGCAGGCCCCAGAGAGGAGCGGGGGTGTCGGATACGCAGTATTTT.

In this sample, this clonotype turned up a few times. This chain connects TRBV28 to TRBJ2-7; D is unresolved. The germline V gene has CDR1 MDHEN and CDR2 SYDVKM. Trimming pared 9 bases from V and 2 bases from J, leaving 11 bases between. This CDR3 is built from 12 residues. CDR3 amino acids: CASVRPPYEQYF. The CDR3 bases are TGTGCCAGTGTAAGGCCACCCTACGAGCAGTACTTC.

CDR3 region: CSVEGDDTYEQYF. The CDR3 DNA sequence: TGCAGCGTTGAAGGGGACGACACCTACGAGCAGTACTTC. This chain uses TRBV29-1 with TRBJ2-7, with D tentatively TRBD1 or TRBD2 (5 bases each). In germline, CDR1 is SQVTM, CDR2 ANQGSEA. The CDR3 contains 13 residues. V gave up 1 base and J gave up 2 bases, with 9 bases separating them.

This clonotype came up a few times. The chain recombines TRBV19 with TRBJ2-5, with a weak D call TRBD2 (6 bases). Germline loops: CDR1 LNHDA, CDR2 SQIVND (reference sequence). The CDR3 is 13 residues long. Trimming shortened V by 3 bases and J by 5 bases, and 10 bases separated the two germline ends. CDR3 protein: CASSMSGVETQYF. The CDR3 nucleotides read TGTGCCAGTAGTATGTCGGGGGTTGAGACCCAGTACTTC.

The chain joins TRBV5-4 to TRBJ2-3, with a weak D call TRBD2 (7 bases). From germline, CDR1 is SGHNT and CDR2 YYREEE (reference sequence). This CDR3 spans 16 amino acids. Trimming removed 5 bases from V and 0 bases from J, with 16 bases in between. CDR3 sequence (DNA): TGTGCCAGCAGAGGTAGGGGGGGCCCAAGCACAGATACGCAGTATTTT. This gives the protein CASRGRGGPSTDTQYF.

The chain couples TRBV6-5 to TRBJ2-1; 15 bases are shared with TRBD2. From germline, CDR1 is MNHEY and CDR2 SVGAGI. The CDR3 extends over 15 amino acids. Trimming removed 2 bases from V and 8 bases from J; junction bases left unmatched: 1. The CDR3 is CASSYGTSGGHEQFF. CDR3 in DNA: TGTGCCAGCAGTTACGGGACTAGCGGGGGGCATGAGCAGTTCTTC.

V usage is TRBV20-1 and J usage is TRBJ1-5; weak D call: TRBD1 (6 bases). Germline values: CDR1 DFQATT, CDR2 SNEGSKA (reference sequence). CDR3 size: 16 residues. V lost 0 bases, J lost 2 bases, and 14 bases lay in between. This CDR3 reads CSAREQGLGGNQPQHF. The CDR3, as DNA: TGCAGTGCTAGAGAACAGGGCCTAGGCGGCAATCAGCCCCAGCATTTT.

CDR3 nucleotides: TGTGCCAGCAGCTTAGAGGCCAGCTATGGCTACACCTTC. Translation: CASSLEASYGYTF. The genes are TRBV7-2 and TRBJ1-2; no firm D call. Germline assignment: CDR1 SGHTA and CDR2 FQGNSA. The CDR3 covers 13 residues. Trimming took 1 base from V and 4 from J, leaving 7 bases between them.

V is TRBV7-9 and J is TRBJ2-7, with D maybe TRBD1 (5 bases). Looked up from germline, CDR1 is SEHNR and CDR2 is FQNEAQ (reference sequence). The V end was cut by 5 bases, the J end by 2 bases, with 16 bases between. This CDR3 region has 15 residues. The CDR3 DNA reads as TGTGCCAGCAGCCCACCGCCAGGGCGCCCCTACGAGCAGTACTTC. Its translation: CASSPPPGRPYEQYF. The whole variable domain, remainder taken from reference TRBV7-9 and TRBJ2-7, is DTGVSQNPRHKITKRGQNVTFRCDPISEHNRLYWYRQTLGQGPEFLTYFQNEAQLEKSRLLSDRFSAERPKGSFSTLEIQRTEQGDSAMYLCASSPPPGRPYEQYFGPGTRLTVT.

This clonotype was detected only a few times. The gene calls are TRBV18 and TRBJ2-7; D remains unclear. Germline V gene lookup returns CDR1 KGHSH and CDR2 LQKENI. The CDR3 extends over 12 amino acids. V lost 3 bases and J 2 bases, leaving 5 bases between the germline ends. The CDR3 sequence is CASSPATYEQYF. The CDR3 DNA follows: TGTGCCAGCTCACCTGCGACCTACGAGCAGTACTTC.

There are a few counts of this clonotype. This chain links TRBV2 with TRBJ2-5; D uncertain. The V gene's germline CDR1 is SNHLY and CDR2 FYNNEI. This CDR3 comprises 11 residues. V lost 8 bases, J lost 4 bases, and 8 bases lay in between. This chain's CDR3 is CASLYGETQYF. CDR3 sequence (DNA): TGTGCCAGCTTATATGGAGAGACCCAGTACTTC.

The chain employs TRBV6-5 and TRBJ2-2; unclear D gene. The CDR3 sequence is 15 residues long. Germline V lookup: CDR1 MNHEY, CDR2 SVGAGI. V was pared by 1 base and J by 2 bases, with 8 bases between. CDR3: CASSYWASNTGELFF. Here the CDR3 DNA reads TGTGCCAGCAGTTACTGGGCAAGTAACACCGGGGAGCTGTTTTTT.

This clonotype has only a few counts. The gene calls are TRBV18 and TRBJ1-4; no reliable D call. The CDR3 consists of 14 residues. CDR1 KGHSH and CDR2 LQKENI come from the germline V gene. Trimming took off 5 bases at V and 6 bases at J, with 13 bases between the two ends. The CDR3 nucleotides are TGTGCCAGCTCAGCAGGAGCTCGTTATGAAAAACTGTTTTTT. Amino acids: CASSAGARYEKLFF.

This clonotype showed up many times. V gene TRBV6-6 combines with J gene TRBJ2-7; TRBD1 agrees at 9 bases. This CDR3 has 14 residues. The ends lost 5 bases at V and 4 bases at J; junction bases unmatched: 6. The germline gives CDR1 MNHNY, CDR2 SVGAGI (reference sequence). DNA of the CDR3: TGTGCCAGCAGTCCGGGACAGGGAATATACGAGCAGTACTTC. Protein product: CASSPGQGIYEQYF.